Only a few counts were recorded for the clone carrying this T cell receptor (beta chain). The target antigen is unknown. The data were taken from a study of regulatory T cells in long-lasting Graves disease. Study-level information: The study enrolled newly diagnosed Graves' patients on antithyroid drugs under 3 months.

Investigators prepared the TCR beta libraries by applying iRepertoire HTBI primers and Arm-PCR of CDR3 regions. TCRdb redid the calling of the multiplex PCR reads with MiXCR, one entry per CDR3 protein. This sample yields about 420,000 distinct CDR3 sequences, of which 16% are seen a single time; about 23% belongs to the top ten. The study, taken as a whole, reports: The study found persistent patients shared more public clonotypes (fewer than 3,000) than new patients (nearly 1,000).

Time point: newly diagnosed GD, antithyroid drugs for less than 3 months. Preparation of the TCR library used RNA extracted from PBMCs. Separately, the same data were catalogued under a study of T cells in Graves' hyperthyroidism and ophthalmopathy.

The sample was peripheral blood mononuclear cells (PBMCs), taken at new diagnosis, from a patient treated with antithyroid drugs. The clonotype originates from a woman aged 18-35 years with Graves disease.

CDR3 loop: CASSQEGGRVYNEQFF. Here the CDR3 DNA reads TGTGCCAGCAGCCAAGAAGGCGGGAGGGTGTACAATGAGCAGTTCTTC. The J gene is TRBJ2-1, the V gene TRBV3-1, with TRBD2 identical over 9 bases. There are 16 residues in the CDR3. Germline V gene data show CDR1 as LGHDT and CDR2 as YNNKEL (reference sequence). V lost 0 bases, J lost 4 bases, and 4 bases stayed unmatched.